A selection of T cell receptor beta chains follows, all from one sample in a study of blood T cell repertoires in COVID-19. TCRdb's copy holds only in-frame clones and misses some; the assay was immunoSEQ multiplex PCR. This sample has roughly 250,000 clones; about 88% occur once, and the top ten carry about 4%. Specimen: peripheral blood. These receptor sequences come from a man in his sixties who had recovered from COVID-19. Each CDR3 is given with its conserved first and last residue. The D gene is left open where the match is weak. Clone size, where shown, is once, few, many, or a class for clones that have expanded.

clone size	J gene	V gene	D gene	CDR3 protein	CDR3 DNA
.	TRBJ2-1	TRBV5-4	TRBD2	CASSWTSGGDEQFF	TGTGCCAGCAGCTGGACTAGCGGGGGCGATGAGCAGTTCTTC
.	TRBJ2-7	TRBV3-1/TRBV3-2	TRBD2	CASSQARGGEQYF	TGTGCCAGCAGCCAAGCCCGGGGGGGCGAGCAGTACTTC
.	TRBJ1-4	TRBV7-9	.	CASSLPFTNEKLFF	TGTGCCAGCAGCTTACCTTTCACTAATGAAAAACTGTTTTTT
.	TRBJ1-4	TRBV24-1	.	CATATGTKPEKLFF	TGTGCCACCGCCACCGGGACAAAGCCTGAAAAACTGTTTTTT
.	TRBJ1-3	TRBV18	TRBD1	CASSLSPTGGGNTIYF	TGTGCCAGCTCACTCTCCCCGACAGGGGGCGGAAACACCATATATTTT
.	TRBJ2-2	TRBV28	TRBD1	CASSFSDRVTGELFF	TGTGCCAGCAGTTTCAGTGACAGGGTCACCGGGGAGCTGTTTTTT
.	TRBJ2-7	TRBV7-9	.	CASSDSAYEQYF	TGTGCCAGCAGTGACTCCGCCTACGAGCAGTACTTC
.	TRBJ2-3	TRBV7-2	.	CASSLEAGSTDTQYF	TGTGCCAGCAGCTTAGAGGCGGGGAGCACAGATACGCAGTATTTT
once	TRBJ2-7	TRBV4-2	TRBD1	CASSQDEVWDRAYEQYF	TGTGCCAGCAGCCAAGATGAGGTATGGGACAGAGCCTACGAGCAGTACTTC
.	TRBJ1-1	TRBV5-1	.	CASSSLGPVDTEAFF	TGCGCCAGCAGCTCCCTTGGGCCGGTTGACACTGAAGCTTTCTTT
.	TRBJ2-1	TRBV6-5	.	CASSWGQLGNEQFF	TGTGCCAGCAGTTGGGGGCAATTGGGCAATGAGCAGTTCTTC
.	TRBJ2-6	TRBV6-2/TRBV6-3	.	CASSYVSFSGANVLTF	TGTGCCAGCAGTTACGTCAGTTTCTCTGGGGCCAACGTCCTGACTTTC
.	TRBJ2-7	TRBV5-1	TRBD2	CASSLVGSGGYEQYF	TGCGCCAGCAGCTTGGTTGGTAGCGGGGGCTACGAGCAGTACTTC
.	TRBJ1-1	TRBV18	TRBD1	CASSPRSGTGNTEAFF	TGTGCCAGCTCACCCCGCTCCGGGACAGGGAACACTGAAGCTTTCTTT
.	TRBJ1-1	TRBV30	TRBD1	CAWSVQQGLAFF	TGTGCCTGGAGTGTACAACAGGGGCTGGCTTTCTTT
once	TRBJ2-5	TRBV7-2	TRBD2	CASSLVSGGTQETQYF	TGTGCCAGCAGCCTGGTTAGCGGGGGCACTCAAGAGACCCAGTACTTC
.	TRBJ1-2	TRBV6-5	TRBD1	CASSSRGGSYGYTF	TGTGCCAGCAGCTCAAGAGGGGGCAGCTATGGCTACACCTTC
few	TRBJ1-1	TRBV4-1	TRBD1	CASSLTAPGGAGDTEAFF	TGCGCCAGCAGCCTAACCGCTCCAGGGGGCGCAGGTGACACTGAAGCTTTCTTT
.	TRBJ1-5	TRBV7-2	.	CASSPNQVQPQHF	TGTGCCAGCAGCCCCAATCAGGTTCAGCCCCAGCATTTT
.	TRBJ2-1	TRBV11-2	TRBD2	CASSLDLAGALNEQFF	TGTGCCAGCAGCTTAGATCTAGCGGGGGCCCTCAATGAGCAGTTCTTC
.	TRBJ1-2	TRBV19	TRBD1	CASSLTGTGNYGYTF	TGTGCCAGTAGTCTCACCGGGACAGGGAACTATGGCTACACCTTC
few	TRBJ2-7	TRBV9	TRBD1	CASSGTGGFNEQYF	TGTGCCAGCAGTGGGACAGGGGGCTTCAACGAGCAGTACTTC
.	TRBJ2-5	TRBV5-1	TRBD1	CASSFPGTGQETQYF	TGCGCCAGCAGTTTCCCCGGGACAGGGCAGGAGACCCAGTACTTC
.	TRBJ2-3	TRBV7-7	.	CASSLTGGGTDTQYF	TGTGCTAGCAGCTTAACCGGGGGAGGCACAGATACGCAGTATTTT
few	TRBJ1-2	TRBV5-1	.	CASSLFGSGFDGYTF	TGCGCCAGCAGCTTGTTCGGGTCAGGGTTCGATGGCTACACCTTC
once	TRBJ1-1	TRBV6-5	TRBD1	CASTRGMNTEAFF	TGTGCCAGCACCAGGGGGATGAACACTGAAGCTTTCTTT
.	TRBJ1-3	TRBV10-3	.	CAISDWGPGNTIYF	TGTGCCATCAGTGATTGGGGGCCTGGAAACACCATATATTTT
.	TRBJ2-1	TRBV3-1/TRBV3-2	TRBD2	CASSAHGGARRDEQFF	TGTGCCAGCAGCGCCCACGGGGGGGCGAGGAGGGATGAGCAGTTCTTC
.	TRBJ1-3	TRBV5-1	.	CASSLAGRPSGNTIYF	TGCGCCAGCAGCTTGGCCGGCAGGCCCTCTGGAAACACCATATATTTT
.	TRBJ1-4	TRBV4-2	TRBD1	CASSLGTGSNEKLFF	TGTGCCAGCAGCCTCGGGACAGGGTCTAATGAAAAACTGTTTTTT
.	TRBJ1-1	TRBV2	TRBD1	CASSDRGQGNTEAFF	TGTGCCAGCAGTGACCGGGGACAGGGGAACACTGAAGCTTTCTTT
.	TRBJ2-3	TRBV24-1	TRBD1	CATSDSMRDRTSADTQYF	TGTGCCACCAGTGATTCGATGAGGGACAGGACGTCAGCAGATACGCAGTATTTT
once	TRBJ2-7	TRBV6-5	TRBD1	CASSWGGGQGIYEQYF	TGTGCCAGCAGTTGGGGTGGGGGACAGGGTATCTACGAGCAGTACTTC
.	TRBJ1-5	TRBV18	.	CASSLGDQPQHF	TGTGCCAGCTCTCTGGGCGATCAGCCCCAGCATTTT
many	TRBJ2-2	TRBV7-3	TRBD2	CASSRASGVGTGELFF	TGTGCCAGCAGCCGGGCTAGCGGGGTGGGCACCGGGGAGCTGTTTTTT
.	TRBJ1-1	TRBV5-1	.	CASSLVLDSAEAFF	TGCGCCAGCAGCTTGGTTTTGGACAGCGCTGAAGCTTTCTTT